These 26 T cell receptor beta chains came from one sample sequenced in a study of response to subunit inactivated influenza vaccine (dated by TCRdb to 2016 to 2018). The method was RT-PCR. Reads for this sample came from an Illumina HiSeq 2500. The raw public data were reprocessed by TCRdb itself: fastp quality trimming at Q25, MiXCR clonotype calling, in-frame beta chains only. For every CDR3 protein sequence, its rows merge into one entry that carries the most common genes and DNA. Present in this sample are 290,000 or so distinct CDR3 sequences, about 20% of which were seen just once. The ten top clones hold about a tenth of the sample. The source was PBMCs from blood, collected less than 22 months after vaccination. The origin of the receptors is a man aged 50 to 69 who received an inactivated influenza vaccine. Donor details come from another sample of the same person, matched by shared clones.

In its sample, this clonotype was seen a few times. The genes are TRBV5-5 and TRBJ1-1, with TRBD1 matching 7 bases. The CDR3 spans 14 residues. V lost 4 bases and J lost 7; bases outside the gene matches: 10. Germline CDR1 SGHKS, CDR2 YYEKEE (reference sequence). The CDR3 DNA sequence: TGTGCCAGCAGCCTCTGGACAGGCGACTTTGAAGCTTTCTTT. It yields the protein CASSLWTGDFEAFF.

The chain is built from TRBV7-6 and TRBJ2-1, with D tentatively TRBD1 (6 bases). The CDR3 length is 13 residues. The ends were cut back, 5 bases at V and 7 bases at J, with 12 bases in the middle. Germline V gene data show CDR1 as SGHVS and CDR2 as FNYEAQ. This CDR3 is CASSDGTLNEQFF. In nucleotides, the CDR3 is TGTGCCAGCAGCGACGGGACATTGAATGAGCAGTTCTTC.

This clonotype appeared many times. The rearrangement joins TRBV20-1 to TRBJ1-2, with D perhaps TRBD1 (6 bases). CDR1 and CDR2 (germline): DFQATT, SNEGSKA (reference sequence). The CDR3 loop spans 17 amino acids. The V gene lost 4 bases and the J gene lost 4 bases, with 25 bases spanning the gap. CDR3 DNA sequence: TGCAGTGCTACCGCGTTTAAGGGACACCGGGGAGCCTATGGCTACACCTTC. Translation gives CSATAFKGHRGAYGYTF.

The chain links TRBV28 to TRBJ2-7; D unresolved. V lost 4 bases, J lost 0 bases, and 4 bases lay in between. The CDR3 covers 12 residues. Per the germline V gene, CDR1 is MDHEN and CDR2 is SYDVKM. The CDR3 DNA is TGTGCCAGCAGTTATGCCTCCTACGAGCAGTACTTC. Amino acid sequence: CASSYASYEQYF.

The J gene is TRBJ2-1, the V gene TRBV6-2 or TRBV6-3; 9 nucleotides line up with TRBD2. CDR1 and CDR2 (germline): MNHEY, SVGEGT. The V and J ends lost 7 bases and 6 bases, in that order; junction bases with no gene match: 22. This CDR3 has 19 residues. The CDR3 loop reads CASKGSSVFVAGEINEQFF. The CDR3 region has the DNA TGTGCCAGCAAAGGGTCGAGCGTATTTGTAGCGGGGGAGATCAATGAGCAGTTCTTC.

This clonotype has just a few counts. V and J are TRBV4-2 and TRBJ1-1, with 7 bases aligning to TRBD1. The CDR3 sequence is 15 residues long. Germline V lookup: CDR1 LGHNA, CDR2 YNFKEQ. V was clipped by 0 bases and J by 1 base; unmatched bases: 2. Here the CDR3 reads CASSQDQGGNTEAFF. Here the CDR3 DNA reads TGTGCCAGCAGCCAAGATCAGGGGGGGAACACTGAAGCTTTCTTT.

The genes are TRBV12-3 or TRBV12-4 and TRBJ2-1; 11 nucleotides align to TRBD2. With 7 bases clipped from V and 7 bases from J, the junction kept 6 bases outside the gene matches. The CDR3 length is 14 residues. CDR3 sequence: CASTSSGRTNEQFF. CDR3 bases: TGTGCCAGCACATCTAGCGGGAGGACTAATGAGCAGTTCTTC.

This clonotype showed up many times. CDR3 region: CASTVLGAENYGYTF. CDR3 coding DNA: TGTGCCAGCACCGTTTTGGGGGCAGAGAACTATGGCTACACCTTC. V and J are TRBV28 and TRBJ1-2, with TRBD1 as a possible D gene (6 bases). The germline V and J ends were trimmed by 7 bases and 2 bases, with 17 bases remaining between them. Germline V gives CDR1 MDHEN, CDR2 SYDVKM. The CDR3 spans 15 residues.

The chain uses TRBV20-1 and TRBJ2-4; D tentatively reads TRBD1 or TRBD2 (5 bases each). Germline V gives CDR1 DFQATT, CDR2 SNEGSKA (reference sequence). The CDR3 is 15 amino acids. Trimming took off 4 bases at V and 3 bases at J, with 16 bases between the two ends. The CDR3 nucleotides read TGCAGTGCTAAGGGACCCCCTTCGGGCAAAAACATTCAGTACTTC. Its translation: CSAKGPPSGKNIQYF.

The rearrangement links TRBV6-1 to TRBJ2-7; TRBD1 matches 9 bases. The J segment lost 3 bases and the V segment lost 4 bases, leaving 7 bases of the junction unmatched. Germline values: CDR1 MNHNS, CDR2 SASEGT. The CDR3 has 15 amino acids. CDR3 sequence (DNA): TGTGCCAGCAGTGTTGACAGGGGGAAGTACTACGAGCAGTACTTC. Protein sequence: CASSVDRGKYYEQYF.

This clonotype has more than one count but fewer than ten. The chain links TRBV9 to TRBJ2-4; D remains ambiguous. Trimming removed 4 bases from V and 0 bases from J, with 14 bases in between. The germline CDR1 and CDR2 sequences are SGDLS and YYNGEE. The CDR3 is made up of 16 amino acids. The CDR3 coding sequence is TGTGCCAGCAGCCTGGATTTCTACCGAGCCAAAAACATTCAGTACTTC. Translating gives CASSLDFYRAKNIQYF.

This clonotype was picked up a small number of times. The chain uses TRBV11-2 and TRBJ1-3; D may be TRBD1 (5 bases). Trimming took 7 bases from V and 4 from J, leaving 14 bases between them. The CDR3 has 14 amino acids. The germline V gene has CDR1 SGHAT and CDR2 FQNNGV. The CDR3 DNA reads TGTGCCAGCACCGATCGGGGGTCCGGAAACACCATATATTTT. Amino acid sequence: CASTDRGSGNTIYF.

This chain connects TRBV27 to TRBJ2-1, with 11 bases that match TRBD2. The V segment lost 7 bases and the J segment 0 bases; nucleotides outside the gene matches: 8. The germline gives CDR1 MNHEY, CDR2 SMNVEV (reference sequence). This CDR3 has 17 amino acids. CDR3 sequence reads: CASTGTSGGPSYNEQFF. CDR3 bases: TGTGCCAGCACTGGGACTAGCGGAGGACCCTCCTACAATGAGCAGTTCTTC.

The rearrangement uses TRBV5-5 and TRBJ1-2; possible D gene TRBD1, 6 bases. V dropped 0 bases and J dropped 4 bases, with 13 bases sitting between them. CDR3 size: 15 residues. Germline CDR1 and CDR2: SGHKS and YYEKEE (reference sequence). The CDR3 loop is CASSLADRTTYGYTF. The CDR3 DNA reads TGTGCCAGCAGCTTGGCCGACAGGACGACCTATGGCTACACCTTC.

V and J are TRBV14 and TRBJ1-3; no clear D gene. V lost 3 bases and J lost 3, with 12 bases in between. Germline assignment: CDR1 SGHDN and CDR2 FVKESK. The CDR3 covers 15 residues. The CDR3 region has the DNA TGTGCCAGCAGCCAGAGTTTCGGTAGTGGAAACACCATATATTTT. This encodes CASSQSFGSGNTIYF.

This clonotype was detected only once. The chain combines TRBV4-3 with TRBJ2-1, with D perhaps matching TRBD2 (6 bases). The CDR3 runs 18 residues. CDR1 is LGHNA and CDR2 is YSLEER in the germline V gene. Trimming stripped 0 bases from V and 7 bases from J, with 22 bases between. In DNA, the CDR3 is TGCGCCAGCAGCCAAGAACGGACGAGACTAGGACTCCAAAATGAGCAGTTCTTC. It yields the protein CASSQERTRLGLQNEQFF.

The rearrangement joins TRBV5-5 to TRBJ1-1; D remains ambiguous. Germline V CDR1 and CDR2: SGHKS, YYEKEE (reference sequence). The CDR3 runs 16 residues. Between the trimmed V and J ends, which lost 2 bases and 1 base, there was a span of 15 bases. The CDR3 loop is CASSLGHSYPNTEAFF. The CDR3 nucleotides are TGTGCCAGCAGCTTAGGGCACAGTTACCCGAACACTGAAGCTTTCTTT.

The chain uses TRBV11-2 and TRBJ1-1; no clear D. Germline CDR1 is SGHAT and CDR2 is FQNNGV. V gave up 1 base and J gave up 0 bases, with 9 bases separating them. This CDR3 region has 15 residues. The CDR3 is CASSLVLGMNTEAFF. As DNA, the CDR3 is TGTGCCAGCAGCTTAGTTCTAGGAATGAACACTGAAGCTTTCTTT. Based on the CDR3 plus reference TRBV11-2 and TRBJ1-1, the full variable domain is EAGVAQSPRYKIIEKRQSVAFWCNPISGHATLYWYQQILGQGPKLLIQFQNNGVVDDSQLPKDRFSAERLKGVDSTLKIQPAKLEDSAVYLCASSLVLGMNTEAFFGQGTRLTVV.

This clonotype has more than one count but fewer than ten. J is TRBJ2-7 and V is TRBV11-2; 8 nucleotides line up with TRBD1. Germline V CDR1 and CDR2: SGHAT, FQNNGV. The CDR3 consists of 15 residues. V shed 2 bases, J shed 3 bases, and the junction held 6 bases outside the gene matches. CDR3 coding DNA: TGTGCCAGCAGCTTACTAGGACAGGGTCGCTACGAGCAGTACTTC. Its translation: CASSLLGQGRYEQYF.

This clonotype was detected once. The gene calls are TRBV12-3 or TRBV12-4 and TRBJ2-1, with 11 bases matching TRBD2. J was trimmed by 4 bases and V by 6 bases; bases with no gene match: 11. The CDR3 has 17 residues. CDR3 protein: CASSFIAGGLFYNEQFF. For the CDR3, the DNA is TGTGCCAGCAGCTTTATAGCGGGGGGGCTATTTTACAATGAGCAGTTCTTC.

J is TRBJ2-2 and V is TRBV20-1, with a possible D match to TRBD2 (6 bases). The V gene's germline CDR1 is DFQATT and CDR2 SNEGSKA (reference sequence). The CDR3 length is 13 residues. V lost 6 bases, J lost 2 bases, and 10 bases lay in between. The CDR3 sequence is CSATGTNTGELFF. Written as DNA, the CDR3 is TGCAGTGCAACCGGGACTAACACCGGGGAGCTGTTTTTT.

The J gene is TRBJ1-1, the V gene TRBV6-1; a possible D gene is TRBD1 (6 bases). V was shortened by 4 bases and J by 4 bases, with 19 bases between the two germline ends. CDR3 length equals 16 residues. Germline CDR1 is MNHNS and CDR2 is SASEGT. CDR3 DNA sequence: TGTGCCAGCAGTGGGACCCCGGGGGGCGCCGGCACTGAAGCTTTCTTT. It specifies CASSGTPGGAGTEAFF.

V gene TRBV12-3 or TRBV12-4 combines with J gene TRBJ2-2; the D call may be TRBD1 or TRBD2 (5 bases each). V dropped 7 bases and J dropped 6 bases, with 12 bases sitting between them. The CDR3 contains 13 residues. In DNA, the CDR3 is TGTGCCAGCATCCTCTGGGGGTCCGGGGAGCTGTTTTTT. Translation: CASILWGSGELFF.

Many counts were recorded for this clonotype. V gene TRBV9 combines with J gene TRBJ1-1, with D perhaps matching TRBD1 (6 bases). Trimming took 0 bases from V and 1 from J, leaving 7 bases between them. The length of the CDR3 is 14 residues. Germline-derived CDR1 and CDR2 are SGDLS and YYNGEE. The DNA for the CDR3 is TGTGCCAGCAGCGTAGGGGGACAGAACACTGAAGCTTTCTTT. It encodes CASSVGGQNTEAFF.

In its sample, this clonotype was seen a few times. This rearrangement joins TRBV4-2 to TRBJ2-7; D might be TRBD2 (7 bases). Germline CDR1 and CDR2: LGHNA and YNFKEQ. This CDR3 has 13 amino acids. The ends were cut back, 3 bases at V and 4 bases at J, with 10 bases in the middle. The CDR3 is CASSQGGAYEQYF. The CDR3 DNA is TGTGCCAGCAGCCAGGGGGGGGCGTACGAGCAGTACTTC.

The chain carries TRBV4-3 and TRBJ2-3; 10 positions match TRBD1. This CDR3 is 16 amino acids long. The trim removed 3 bases at V and 3 bases at J, leaving 6 bases unmatched. CDR1 and CDR2 (germline): LGHNA, YSLEER. CDR3 in amino acids: CASSHQTGGRTDTQYF. CDR3 bases: TGCGCCAGCAGCCACCAGACAGGGGGCCGAACAGATACGCAGTATTTT.